This is a list of T cell receptor beta chains from one sample in a study of blood T cell repertoires in COVID-19. Sequenced by immunoSEQ multiplex PCR; TCRdb stores in-frame clones only, minus some. The data contain 70,000 to 95,000 clones, roughly 88% of them singletons. The sample was peripheral blood. The receptors shown here come from a woman in her 50s with acute or convalescent COVID-19. The conserved cysteine and the conserved F or W are not part of the CDR3 here. Fields, in order: V gene, CDR3 protein.

v_call: TRBV6-6; cdr3_aa: ASSRGTVRADTQY
v_call: TRBV27; cdr3_aa: ASSPARTKLRQETQY
v_call: TRBV7-8; cdr3_aa: ASSPGGPNEQF
v_call: TRBV15; cdr3_aa: ATSRAVEFGEKLF
v_call: TRBV19; cdr3_aa: ASRSGKGPGRGDTQY
v_call: TRBV18; cdr3_aa: ASSPGTKNTEAF
v_call: TRBV28; cdr3_aa: ASTREARSYEQY
v_call: TRBV6-6; cdr3_aa: ASNELANTGELF
v_call: TRBV28; cdr3_aa: ASSPTGGYYGYT
v_call: TRBV6-1; cdr3_aa: ASSDPGRENTGELF
v_call: TRBV6-5; cdr3_aa: ASSRVDSRMDEQY
v_call: TRBV12-3/TRBV12-4; cdr3_aa: ASSFRGVEQY
v_call: TRBV11-2; cdr3_aa: ASSLSGNRLDTQY
v_call: TRBV11-2; cdr3_aa: ASSPETVAYEQY
v_call: TRBV6-5; cdr3_aa: ASSSPEGVYEQF
v_call: TRBV18; cdr3_aa: ASAALRGWTEAF
v_call: TRBV6-2/TRBV6-3; cdr3_aa: ASSQSTGSNQPQH
v_call: TRBV18; cdr3_aa: ASSFDRGGNTIY
v_call: TRBV5-1; cdr3_aa: ASSLDGSSYNEQF
v_call: TRBV10-3; cdr3_aa: AISESITVNQPQH
v_call: TRBV7-2; cdr3_aa: ASSLEQSGAKNIQY
v_call: TRBV10-3; cdr3_aa: AIRTEQGIEAF
v_call: TRBV7-3; cdr3_aa: ASSLSLNSPLH
v_call: TRBV28; cdr3_aa: ASSLGGQGVSPLH
v_call: TRBV5-1; cdr3_aa: ASSSAGQGVQTQY
v_call: TRBV7-9; cdr3_aa: ASSSETGVRGYT
v_call: TRBV7-2; cdr3_aa: ASSLEGRGQPQH
v_call: TRBV18; cdr3_aa: ASSVTGLAGTTGELF
v_call: TRBV19; cdr3_aa: ASSIPGGAGTGELF
v_call: TRBV13; cdr3_aa: ASSLGGLGGYNEQF
v_call: TRBV7-9; cdr3_aa: ASSHRGLGEKLF
v_call: TRBV19; cdr3_aa: ASSISFPWASGRAVRRTDTQY
v_call: TRBV2; cdr3_aa: ASRDDRGINEAF
v_call: TRBV18; cdr3_aa: ASSPDRGLGRVLETQY
v_call: TRBV3-1/TRBV3-2; cdr3_aa: ASSPKGFISGNTIY
v_call: TRBV7-2; cdr3_aa: ASSSNGGLAGEGYEQF
v_call: TRBV18; cdr3_aa: ASSPDRTSPLH
v_call: TRBV6-2/TRBV6-3; cdr3_aa: ASSYSLAVREDTQY
v_call: TRBV2; cdr3_aa: ASSEDRRGKLF
v_call: TRBV5-1; cdr3_aa: ASSYSGLPLGTQY
v_call: TRBV15; cdr3_aa: ATSRDWAGNEKLF
v_call: TRBV4-2; cdr3_aa: ASSLAQMNTEAF
v_call: TRBV6-5; cdr3_aa: ASSYNRVAGNTIY
v_call: TRBV7-6; cdr3_aa: ASSLWASGNGETQY
v_call: TRBV10-3; cdr3_aa: AISERQYGAEQY
v_call: TRBV21-1; cdr3_aa: ASITTFKQDYTCNEQF
v_call: TRBV2; cdr3_aa: ASTQDIGNYGYT
v_call: TRBV15; cdr3_aa: ATKTGLAGVTDTQY
v_call: TRBV12-3/TRBV12-4; cdr3_aa: ASSAAGELY
v_call: TRBV5-1; cdr3_aa: ASSWLTGASYEQY